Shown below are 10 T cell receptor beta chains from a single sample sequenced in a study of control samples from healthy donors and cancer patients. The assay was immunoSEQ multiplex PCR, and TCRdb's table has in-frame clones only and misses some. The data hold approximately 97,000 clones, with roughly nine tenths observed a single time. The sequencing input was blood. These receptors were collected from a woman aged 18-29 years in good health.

This CDR3 is CASSLFDRSYEQYF. The CDR3 region has the DNA TGTGCCAGCAGCTTGTTCGACAGGTCCTACGAGCAGTACTTC. The rearrangement uses TRBV11-2 and TRBJ2-7, with D perhaps matching TRBD1 (6 bases). Between the trimmed V and J ends, which lost 3 bases and 1 base, there was a span of 10 bases. This CDR3 region has 14 residues. Germline CDR1 is SGHAT and CDR2 is FQNNGV.

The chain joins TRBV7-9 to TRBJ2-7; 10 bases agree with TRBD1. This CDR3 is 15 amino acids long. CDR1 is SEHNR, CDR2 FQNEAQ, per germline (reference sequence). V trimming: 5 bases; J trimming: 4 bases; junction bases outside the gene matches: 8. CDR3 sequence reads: CASSTDRGSLYEQYF. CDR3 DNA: TGTGCCAGCAGCACGGACAGGGGGTCCCTTTACGAGCAGTACTTC.

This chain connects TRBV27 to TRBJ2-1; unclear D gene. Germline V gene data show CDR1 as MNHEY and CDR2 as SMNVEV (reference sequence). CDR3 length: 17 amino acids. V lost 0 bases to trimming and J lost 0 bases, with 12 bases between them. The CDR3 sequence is CASSLSSPQSSYNEQFF. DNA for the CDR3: TGTGCCAGCAGTTTATCGTCTCCCCAAAGCTCCTACAATGAGCAGTTCTTC.

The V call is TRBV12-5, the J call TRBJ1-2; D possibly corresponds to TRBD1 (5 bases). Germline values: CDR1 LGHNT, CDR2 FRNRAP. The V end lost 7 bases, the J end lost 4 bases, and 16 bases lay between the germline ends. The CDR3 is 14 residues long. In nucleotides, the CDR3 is TGTGCTAGTGCCCCGGGGGTGTCGGGCTATGGCTACACCTTC. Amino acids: CASAPGVSGYGYTF.

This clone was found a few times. The CDR3 reads CASSPRDNVEAFF. In DNA form, the CDR3 reads TGTGCCAGCAGCCCCCGGGACAACGTTGAAGCTTTCTTT. The chain is built from TRBV7-9 and TRBJ1-1; D is perhaps TRBD1 (6 bases). Germline V gene sequence: CDR1 SEHNR, CDR2 FQNEAQ (reference sequence). V was cut by 5 bases and J by 7 bases, with 14 bases left in between. This CDR3 is 13 amino acids long.

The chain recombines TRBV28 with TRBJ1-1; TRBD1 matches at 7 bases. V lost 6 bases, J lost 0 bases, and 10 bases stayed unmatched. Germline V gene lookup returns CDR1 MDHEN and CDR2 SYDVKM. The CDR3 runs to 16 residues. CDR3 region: CASRWDPGQLNTEAFF. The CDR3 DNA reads TGTGCCAGCAGATGGGACCCGGGACAGCTGAACACTGAAGCTTTCTTT. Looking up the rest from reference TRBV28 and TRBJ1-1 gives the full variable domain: DVKVTQSSRYLVKRTGEKVFLECVQDMDHENMFWYRQDPGLGLRLIYFSYDVKMKEKGDIPEGYSVSREKKERFSLILESASTNQTSMYLCASRWDPGQLNTEAFFGQGTRLTVV.

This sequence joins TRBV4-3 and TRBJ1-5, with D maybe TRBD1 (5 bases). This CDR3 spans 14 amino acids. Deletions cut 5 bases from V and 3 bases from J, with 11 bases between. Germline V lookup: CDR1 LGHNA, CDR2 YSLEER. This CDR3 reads CASSEGRINQPQHF. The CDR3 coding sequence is TGCGCCAGCAGCGAGGGGAGAATCAATCAGCCCCAGCATTTT.

The CDR3 is CATSDSLRGSGANVLTF. Written as DNA, the CDR3 is TGTGCCACCAGTGATTCCCTAAGGGGGTCAGGGGCCAACGTCCTGACTTTC. The chain combines TRBV24-1 with TRBJ2-6; TRBD1 might be the D (6 bases). This CDR3 comprises 17 residues. From germline, CDR1 is KGHDR and CDR2 SFDVKD. V lost 2 bases to trimming and J lost 4 bases, with 14 bases between them.

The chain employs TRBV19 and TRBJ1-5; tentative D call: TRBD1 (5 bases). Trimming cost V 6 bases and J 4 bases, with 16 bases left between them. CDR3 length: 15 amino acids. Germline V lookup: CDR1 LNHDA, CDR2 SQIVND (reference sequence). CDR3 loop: CASSFGTRVNQPQHF. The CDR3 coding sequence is TGTGCCAGTAGCTTTGGGACTAGGGTTAATCAGCCCCAGCATTTT.

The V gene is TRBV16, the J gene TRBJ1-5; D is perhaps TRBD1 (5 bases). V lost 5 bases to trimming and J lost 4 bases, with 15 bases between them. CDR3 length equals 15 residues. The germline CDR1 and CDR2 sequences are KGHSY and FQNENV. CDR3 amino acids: CASSESTGGNQPQHF. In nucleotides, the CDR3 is TGTGCCAGCAGCGAAAGTACTGGGGGGAATCAGCCCCAGCATTTT.